This T cell receptor beta chain was obtained from a study of PD-L1 blockade in urothelial cancer. Measured with immunoSEQ multiplex PCR; TCRdb has only the in-frame clones, and not every one. Of some 44,000 clones listed, 80% were seen once; the top ten hold about 17%. Time point in this sample: pretreatment peripheral blood. Trimming cost V 5 bases and J 7 bases, with 20 bases left between them. CDR3 length: 15 residues. Germline assignment: CDR1 LNHNV and CDR2 YYDKDF (reference sequence). The material sequenced was PBMCs, taken around atezolizumab (anti-PD-L1) treatment. The V call is TRBV15, the J call TRBJ1-2; D remains ambiguous. This TCR was sampled from a man in his 60s with urothelial cancer. The CDR3 is CATSVRASAGGGYTF. The CDR3 DNA is TGTGCCACCAGCGTCCGGGCCTCCGCCGGAGGTGGCTACACCTTC.